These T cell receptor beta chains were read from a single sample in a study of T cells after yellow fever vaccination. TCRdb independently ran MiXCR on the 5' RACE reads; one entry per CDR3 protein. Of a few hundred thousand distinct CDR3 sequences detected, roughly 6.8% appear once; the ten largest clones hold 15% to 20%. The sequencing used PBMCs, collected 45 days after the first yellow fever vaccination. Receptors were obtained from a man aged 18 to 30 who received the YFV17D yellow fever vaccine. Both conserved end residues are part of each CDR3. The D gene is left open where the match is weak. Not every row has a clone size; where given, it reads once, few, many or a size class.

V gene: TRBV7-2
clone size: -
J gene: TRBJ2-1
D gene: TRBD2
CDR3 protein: CASSQGSLAGGDNEQFF
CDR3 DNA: TGTGCCAGCAGCCAAGGTAGCCTAGCGGGGGGAGACAATGAGCAGTTCTTC

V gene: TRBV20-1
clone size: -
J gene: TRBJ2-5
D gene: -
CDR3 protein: CSAPQVGGWETQYF
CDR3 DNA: TGCAGTGCCCCCCAAGTTGGGGGCTGGGAGACCCAGTACTTC

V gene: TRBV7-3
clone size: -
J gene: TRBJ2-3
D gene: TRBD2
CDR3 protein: CASSLAAGPAGDTQYF
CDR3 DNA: TGTGCCAGCAGCCTCGCAGCGGGGCCTGCCGGAGATACGCAGTATTTT

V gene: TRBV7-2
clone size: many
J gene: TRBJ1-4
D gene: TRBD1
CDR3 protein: CASSLRSTGNKEKLFF
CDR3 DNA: TGTGCCAGCAGCTTAAGGTCGACAGGGAACAAGGAAAAACTGTTTTTT

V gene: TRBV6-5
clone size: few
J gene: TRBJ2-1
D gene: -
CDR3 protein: CASSYRGVNNEQFF
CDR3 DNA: TGTGCCAGCAGTTACCGGGGCGTCAACAATGAGCAGTTCTTC

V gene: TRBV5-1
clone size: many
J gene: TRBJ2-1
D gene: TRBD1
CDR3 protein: CASSPRTGNNEQFF
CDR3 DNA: TGCGCCAGCTCCCCCAGGACAGGGAACAATGAGCAGTTCTTC

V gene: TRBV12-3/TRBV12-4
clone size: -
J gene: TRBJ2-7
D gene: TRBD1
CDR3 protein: CASLKGGEWGQGINEQYF
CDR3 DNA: TGTGCCAGCCTAAAAGGTGGGGAGTGGGGACAGGGGATCAACGAGCAGTACTTC

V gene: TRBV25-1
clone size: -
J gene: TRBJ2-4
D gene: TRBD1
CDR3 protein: CASSERGQGNIQYF
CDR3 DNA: TGTGCCAGCAGTGAACGCGGACAGGGAAACATTCAGTACTTC

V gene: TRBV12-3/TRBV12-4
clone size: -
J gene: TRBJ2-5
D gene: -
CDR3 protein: CASSPQIGSETQYF
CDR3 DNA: TGTGCCAGCAGTCCCCAGATAGGGTCGGAGACCCAGTACTTC

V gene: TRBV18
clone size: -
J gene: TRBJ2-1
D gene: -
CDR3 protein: CASSTDAWGNEQFF
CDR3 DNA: TGTGCCAGCTCAACGGATGCCTGGGGGAATGAGCAGTTCTTC

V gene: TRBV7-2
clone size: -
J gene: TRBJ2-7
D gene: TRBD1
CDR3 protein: CASSLRDRGNYEQYF
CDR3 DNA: TGTGCCAGCAGCTTAAGGGACAGGGGAAACTACGAGCAGTACTTC

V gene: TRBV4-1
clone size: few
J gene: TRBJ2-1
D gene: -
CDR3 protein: CASSQVVGVSSNEQFF
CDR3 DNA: TGCGCCAGCAGCCAAGTGGTTGGCGTTAGCAGCAATGAGCAGTTCTTC

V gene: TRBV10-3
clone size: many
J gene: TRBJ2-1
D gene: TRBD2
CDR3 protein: CAITNPSGGYNEQFF
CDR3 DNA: TGTGCCATCACCAACCCTAGCGGGGGGTACAATGAGCAGTTCTTC

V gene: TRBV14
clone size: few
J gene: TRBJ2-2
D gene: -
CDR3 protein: CASSQVAGMVTGELFF
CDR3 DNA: TGTGCCAGCAGCCAAGTGGCAGGGATGGTGACCGGGGAGCTGTTTTTT